This T cell receptor beta chain was sequenced in a study of shared clonotypes between healthy human individuals. General study points: Some clonotypes were shared by all four sorted-subset donors, while others were not shared. The non-shared ones had lower generation probabilities than the shared ones. Investigators collected only blood, and repertoires in tissues likely differ.

The CDR3 length is 14 residues. CDR1 is SGHTA, CDR2 FQGNSA, per germline. Trimming at V came to 5 bases and at J to 0 bases, leaving 1 base not matched to a gene. Turning to this clone: What it binds is unknown.

On sorted subsets, replicate PCRs used 200 to 250 ng DNA, or about 30,000 T cell genomes. Profiling relied on immunoSEQ multiplex PCR, and the TCRdb table lists in-frame clones only, not all of them. The sample consists of some 350,000 clones, around 74% of them appearing once. Negatively enriched CD4+ T cells were divided by CD45RA into naive and memory. The TCR originated in a man aged 25-45 years in good health. The chain carries TRBV7-2 and TRBJ2-3; 8 nucleotides align to TRBD2. Sequenced sample: memory CD4+ T cells sorted from blood. Subset specified: CD45RA-negative fraction. CDR3 in amino acids: CASSPSGSTDTQYF. CDR3 DNA: TGTGCCAGCAGCCCTAGCGGGAGCACAGATACGCAGTATTTT.